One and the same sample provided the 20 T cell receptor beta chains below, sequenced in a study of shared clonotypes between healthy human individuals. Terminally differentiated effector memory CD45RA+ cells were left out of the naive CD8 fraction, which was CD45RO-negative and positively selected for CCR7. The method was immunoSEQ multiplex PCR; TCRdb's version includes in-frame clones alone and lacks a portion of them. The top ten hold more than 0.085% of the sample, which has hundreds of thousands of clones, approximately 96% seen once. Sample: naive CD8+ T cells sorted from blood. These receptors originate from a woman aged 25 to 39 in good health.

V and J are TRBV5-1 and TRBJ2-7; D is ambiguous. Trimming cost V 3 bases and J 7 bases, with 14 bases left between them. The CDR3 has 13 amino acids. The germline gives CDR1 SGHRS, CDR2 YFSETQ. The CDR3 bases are TGCGCCAGCAGCTACGGGTCCTCTTGGGAGCAGTACTTC. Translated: CASSYGSSWEQYF.

Here the CDR3 DNA reads TGTGCCAGCAGTGAGACAGCGGGGACCACAGATACGCAGTATTTT. Translation gives CASSETAGTTDTQYF. The genes are TRBV6-4 and TRBJ2-3, with 7 bases identical to TRBD2. CDR3 size: 15 residues. With 3 bases clipped from V and 2 bases from J, the junction kept 5 bases outside the gene matches. CDR1 is MRHNA, CDR2 SNTAGT, per germline.

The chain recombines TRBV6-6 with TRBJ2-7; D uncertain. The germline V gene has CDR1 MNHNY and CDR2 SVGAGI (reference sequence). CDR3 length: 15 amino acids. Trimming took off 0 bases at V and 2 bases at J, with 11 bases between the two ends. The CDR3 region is CASSYSPSSAYEQYF. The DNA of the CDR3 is TGTGCCAGCAGTTACTCCCCGAGTTCCGCCTACGAGCAGTACTTC.

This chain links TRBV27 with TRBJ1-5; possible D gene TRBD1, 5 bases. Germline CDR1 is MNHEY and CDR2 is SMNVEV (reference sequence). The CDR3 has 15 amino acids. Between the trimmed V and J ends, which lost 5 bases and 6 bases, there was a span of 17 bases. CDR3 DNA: TGTGCCAGCAGTCCCGTTCCGCAGGGCAGTCAGCCCCAGCATTTT. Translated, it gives CASSPVPQGSQPQHF.

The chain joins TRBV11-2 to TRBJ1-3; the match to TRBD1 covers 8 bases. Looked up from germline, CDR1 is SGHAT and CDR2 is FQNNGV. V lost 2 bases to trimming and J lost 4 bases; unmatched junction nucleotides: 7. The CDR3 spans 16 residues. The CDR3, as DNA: TGTGCCAGCAGCTTAAGTCAGGGGGCTGAAGGAAACACCATATATTTT. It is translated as CASSLSQGAEGNTIYF.

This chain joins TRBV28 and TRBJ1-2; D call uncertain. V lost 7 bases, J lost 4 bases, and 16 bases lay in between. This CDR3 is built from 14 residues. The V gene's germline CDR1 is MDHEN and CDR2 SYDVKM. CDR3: CASINLGVGYGYTF. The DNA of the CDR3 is TGTGCCAGCATCAACCTCGGGGTCGGCTATGGCTACACCTTC.

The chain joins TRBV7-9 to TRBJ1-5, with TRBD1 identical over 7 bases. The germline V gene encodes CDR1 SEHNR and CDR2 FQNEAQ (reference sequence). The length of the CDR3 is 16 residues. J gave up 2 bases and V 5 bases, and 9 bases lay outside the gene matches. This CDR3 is CASSDTTGWGNQPQHF. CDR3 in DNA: TGTGCCAGCAGCGATACGACAGGGTGGGGCAATCAGCCCCAGCATTTT.

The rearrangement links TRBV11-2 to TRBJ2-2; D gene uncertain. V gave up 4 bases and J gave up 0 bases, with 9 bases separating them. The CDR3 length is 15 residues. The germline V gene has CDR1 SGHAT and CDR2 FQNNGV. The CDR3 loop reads CASSSDTTNTGELFF. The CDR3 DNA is TGTGCCAGCAGCTCAGACACCACGAACACCGGGGAGCTGTTTTTT.

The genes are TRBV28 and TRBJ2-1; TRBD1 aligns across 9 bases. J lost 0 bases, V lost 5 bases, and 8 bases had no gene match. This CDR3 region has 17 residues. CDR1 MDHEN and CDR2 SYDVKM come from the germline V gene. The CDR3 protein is CASSPWTGESSYNEQFF. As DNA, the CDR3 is TGTGCCAGCAGTCCATGGACAGGGGAGAGCTCCTACAATGAGCAGTTCTTC.

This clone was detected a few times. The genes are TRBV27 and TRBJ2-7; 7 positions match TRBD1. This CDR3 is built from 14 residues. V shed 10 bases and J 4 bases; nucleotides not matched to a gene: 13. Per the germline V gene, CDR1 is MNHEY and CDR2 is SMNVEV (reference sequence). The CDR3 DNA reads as TGTGCCACCTCACCGGGACAGCTCAAGTACGAGCAGTACTTC. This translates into CATSPGQLKYEQYF.

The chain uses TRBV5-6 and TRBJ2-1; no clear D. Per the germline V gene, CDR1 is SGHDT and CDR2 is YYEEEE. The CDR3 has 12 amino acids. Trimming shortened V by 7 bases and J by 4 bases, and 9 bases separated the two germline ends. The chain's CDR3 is CASPRPYNEQFF. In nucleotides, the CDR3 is TGTGCCAGCCCTCGCCCTTACAATGAGCAGTTCTTC.

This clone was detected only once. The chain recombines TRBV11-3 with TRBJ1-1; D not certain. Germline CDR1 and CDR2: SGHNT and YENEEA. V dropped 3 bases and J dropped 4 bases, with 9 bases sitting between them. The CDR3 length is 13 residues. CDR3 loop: CASSFKESTEAFF. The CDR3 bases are TGTGCCAGCAGCTTCAAGGAGAGCACTGAAGCTTTCTTT.

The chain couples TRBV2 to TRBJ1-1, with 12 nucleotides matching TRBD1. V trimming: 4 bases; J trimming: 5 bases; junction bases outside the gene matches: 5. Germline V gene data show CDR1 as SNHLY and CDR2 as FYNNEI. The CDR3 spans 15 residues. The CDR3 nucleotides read TGTGCCAGCAGTGCCTGGGACAGGGGGCATACTGAAGCTTTCTTT. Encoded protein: CASSAWDRGHTEAFF.

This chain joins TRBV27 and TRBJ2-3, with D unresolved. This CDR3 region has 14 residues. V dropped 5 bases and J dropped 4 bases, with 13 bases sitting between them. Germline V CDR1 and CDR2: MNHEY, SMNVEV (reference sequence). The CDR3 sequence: CASSPQTGSDTQYF. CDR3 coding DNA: TGTGCCAGCAGTCCTCAGACTGGGTCAGATACGCAGTATTTT.

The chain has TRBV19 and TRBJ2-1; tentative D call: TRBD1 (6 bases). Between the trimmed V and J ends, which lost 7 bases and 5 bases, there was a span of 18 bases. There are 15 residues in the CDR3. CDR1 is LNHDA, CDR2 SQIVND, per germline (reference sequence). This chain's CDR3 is CASNHPSTGNNEQFF. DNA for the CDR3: TGTGCCAGTAACCATCCCTCCACAGGGAACAATGAGCAGTTCTTC.

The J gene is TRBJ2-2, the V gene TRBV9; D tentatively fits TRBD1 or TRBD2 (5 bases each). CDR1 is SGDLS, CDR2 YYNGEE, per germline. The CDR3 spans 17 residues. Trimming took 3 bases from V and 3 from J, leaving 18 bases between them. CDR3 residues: CASSAPLDGADTGELFF. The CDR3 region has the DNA TGTGCCAGCAGCGCACCCCTGGACGGGGCCGACACCGGGGAGCTGTTTTTT.

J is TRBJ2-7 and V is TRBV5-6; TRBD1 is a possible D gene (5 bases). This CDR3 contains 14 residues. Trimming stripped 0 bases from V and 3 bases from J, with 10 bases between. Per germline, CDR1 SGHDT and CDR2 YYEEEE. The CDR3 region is CASSLEQDLYEQYF. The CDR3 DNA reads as TGTGCCAGCAGCTTGGAACAGGATCTCTACGAGCAGTACTTC.

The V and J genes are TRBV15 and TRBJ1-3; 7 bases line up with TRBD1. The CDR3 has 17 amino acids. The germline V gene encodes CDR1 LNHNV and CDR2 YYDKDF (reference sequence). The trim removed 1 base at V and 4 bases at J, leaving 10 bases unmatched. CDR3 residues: CATSRGMTGLIGNTIYF. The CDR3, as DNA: TGTGCCACCAGCAGAGGGATGACAGGGTTGATCGGAAACACCATATATTTT.

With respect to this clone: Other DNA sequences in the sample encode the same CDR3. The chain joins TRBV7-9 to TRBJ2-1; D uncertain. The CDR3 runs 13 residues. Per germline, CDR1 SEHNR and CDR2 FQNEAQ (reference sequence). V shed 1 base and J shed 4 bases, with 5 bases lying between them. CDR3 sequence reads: CASSLDSYNEQFF. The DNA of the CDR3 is TGTGCCAGCAGCTTAGACTCATACAATGAGCAGTTCTTC.

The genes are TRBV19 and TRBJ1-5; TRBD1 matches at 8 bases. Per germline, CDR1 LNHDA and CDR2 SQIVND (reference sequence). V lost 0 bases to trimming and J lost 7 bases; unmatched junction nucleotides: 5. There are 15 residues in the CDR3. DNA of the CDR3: TGTGCCAGTAGTATAGAGGACAGGGCACAGCAGCCCCAGCATTTT. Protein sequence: CASSIEDRAQQPQHF.